These 14 T cell receptor beta chains share one sample of origin, sequenced in a study of blood T cell repertoires in COVID-19 (TCRdb year 2020). The library was generated by the immunoSEQ multiplex PCR assay. TCRdb provides this immuneACCESS table in a form limited to in-frame rearrangements. Some clones are lacking; in checked studies, under half of them reflect an unresolved V gene, and why the rest are absent is not known. This sample has more than 250,000 clones in its table, and 82% of those were observed once. The top ten clonotypes cover over 4% of the sample. The sample was PBMCs or T cells enriched from blood (not recorded which). These receptors came from a man aged 35 to 55 who had been exposed to COVID-19.

The chain is built from TRBV4-1 and TRBJ2-4; TRBD1 matches 10 bases. The CDR3 is 15 residues long. J lost 9 bases, V lost 4 bases, and 9 bases had no gene match. Looked up from germline, CDR1 is MGHRA and CDR2 is YSYEKL. The CDR3 reads CASSLDTGTGVIQYF. CDR3 nucleotides: TGCGCCAGCAGCCTGGACACCGGGACAGGGGTCATTCAGTACTTC.

The V call is TRBV3-1 (or the pseudogene TRBV3-2), the J call TRBJ1-5, with D possibly being TRBD1 (6 bases). The germline V gene has CDR1 LGHDT and CDR2 YNNKEL (reference sequence). The CDR3 consists of 16 residues. V shed 4 bases and J shed 5 bases, with 18 bases lying between them. The chain's CDR3 is CASSRGTGSLHQPQHF. The DNA for the CDR3 is TGTGCCAGCAGCCGAGGTACAGGGTCTCTACATCAGCCCCAGCATTTT.

The chain has TRBV5-6 and TRBJ1-1; D is perhaps TRBD1 (5 bases). The V end was cut by 2 bases, the J end by 1 base, with 12 bases between. Germline-derived CDR1 and CDR2 are SGHDT and YYEEEE. CDR3 length equals 15 residues. The CDR3 loop reads CASSFSGGWNTEAFF. The CDR3 DNA follows: TGTGCCAGCAGCTTTTCCGGGGGTTGGAACACTGAAGCTTTCTTT. The whole variable domain, filled in from reference TRBV5-6 and TRBJ1-1, reads DAGVTQSPTHLIKTRGQQVTLRCSPKSGHDTVSWYQQALGQGPQFIFQYYEEEERQRGNFPDRFSGHQFPNYSSELNVNALLLGDSALYLCASSFSGGWNTEAFFGQGTRLTVV.

The rearrangement joins TRBV6-6 to TRBJ2-7; TRBD2 matches 12 bases. Germline assignment: CDR1 MNHNY and CDR2 SVGAGI (reference sequence). The CDR3 consists of 15 residues. V dropped 6 bases and J dropped 4; count of bases not matched to a gene: 7. CDR3 in amino acids: CASRPGLAGPYEQYF. CDR3 nucleotide sequence: TGTGCCAGCAGGCCCGGACTAGCGGGACCTTACGAGCAGTACTTC.

The chain carries TRBV11-2 and TRBJ2-1; 9 bases are a match to TRBD1. The CDR3 loop spans 16 amino acids. Germline V gene lookup returns CDR1 SGHAT and CDR2 FQNNGV. V shed 5 bases and J 10 bases; nucleotides not matched to a gene: 15. DNA of the CDR3: TGTGCCAGCAGCACACCGACCGGGACAGGGTTTGAGGAGCAGTTCTTC. Protein sequence: CASSTPTGTGFEEQFF. The full variable domain, its missing parts supplied by reference TRBV11-2 and TRBJ2-1, is EAGVAQSPRYKIIEKRQSVAFWCNPISGHATLYWYQQILGQGPKLLIQFQNNGVVDDSQLPKDRFSAERLKGVDSTLKIQPAKLEDSAVYLCASSTPTGTGFEEQFFGPGTRLTVL.

This rearrangement joins TRBV18 to TRBJ1-3; D is ambiguous. Germline lookup yields CDR1 KGHSH and CDR2 LQKENI. V shed 3 bases and J shed 2 bases, with 11 bases lying between them. This CDR3 has 15 amino acids. The CDR3 reads CASSPESLPGNTIYF. The CDR3 DNA follows: TGTGCCAGCTCACCGGAGTCGCTGCCTGGAAACACCATATATTTT.

This clone appeared once. The chain links TRBV3-1 (or the pseudogene TRBV3-2) to TRBJ2-1, with a weak D call TRBD2 (7 bases). V lost 4 bases to trimming and J lost 6 bases, with 16 bases between them. Looked up from germline, CDR1 is LGHDT and CDR2 is YNNKEL (reference sequence). The CDR3 consists of 15 residues. For the CDR3, the DNA is TGTGCCAGCAGCCCAACCAGGGGAGGGTCCAATGAGCAGTTCTTC. Protein product: CASSPTRGGSNEQFF.

The J gene is TRBJ1-2, the V gene TRBV5-6; TRBD1 matches 8 bases. The J segment lost 8 bases and the V segment lost 2 bases, leaving 8 bases of the junction unmatched. This CDR3 is built from 14 residues. Germline lookup yields CDR1 SGHDT and CDR2 YYEEEE. CDR3 amino acids: CASSFPGTGSGYTF. DNA of the CDR3: TGTGCCAGCAGCTTTCCCGGGACAGGCTCCGGCTACACCTTC.

V usage is TRBV5-1 and J usage is TRBJ1-2; D is possibly TRBD1 (5 bases). CDR1 SGHRS and CDR2 YFSETQ come from the germline V gene. The CDR3 consists of 16 residues. Trimming took 0 bases from V and 4 from J, leaving 16 bases between them. CDR3: CASSLASGKDGYGYTF. DNA of the CDR3: TGCGCCAGCAGCTTGGCCTCAGGGAAGGACGGCTATGGCTACACCTTC.

This clone showed up just once. The chain has TRBV18 and TRBJ1-1, with a possible D match to TRBD1 (5 bases). Between the trimmed V and J ends, which lost 3 bases and 4 bases, there was a span of 15 bases. CDR3 size: 15 residues. The germline V gene encodes CDR1 KGHSH and CDR2 LQKENI. The DNA of the CDR3 is TGTGCCAGCTCACCCACTCTGGGCGGGGGCACTGAAGCTTTCTTT. Protein: CASSPTLGGGTEAFF.

This chain links TRBV6-1 with TRBJ2-5, with D perhaps TRBD1 (5 bases). Germline values: CDR1 MNHNS, CDR2 SASEGT. This CDR3 is built from 14 residues. The V end lost 5 bases, the J end lost 5 bases, and 15 bases lay between the germline ends. The CDR3 DNA follows: TGTGCCAGCAGTTCAACCAGGGTTGGGGAGACCCAGTACTTC. Protein product: CASSSTRVGETQYF.

This clone was picked up a small number of times. The chain couples TRBV18 to TRBJ1-4; D gene uncertain. With 6 bases removed from V and 8 bases from J, the gap between germline ends came to 22 bases. Germline lookup yields CDR1 KGHSH and CDR2 LQKENI. This CDR3 has 16 residues. CDR3 sequence reads: CASSSSMVGDQEKLFF. The CDR3 DNA sequence: TGTGCCAGCTCCTCTTCCATGGTGGGAGATCAAGAAAAACTGTTTTTT.

The rearrangement links TRBV19 to TRBJ1-3; D uncertain. The V gene lost 8 bases and the J gene lost 4 bases, with 18 bases spanning the gap. The V gene's germline CDR1 is LNHDA and CDR2 SQIVND (reference sequence). The CDR3 runs 15 residues. The CDR3, as DNA: TGTGCCAGTGGAGAACAAGGAGTGGCGGGAAACACCATATATTTT. Amino acids: CASGEQGVAGNTIYF.

The chain uses TRBV3-1 (or the pseudogene TRBV3-2) and TRBJ1-4, with D perhaps TRBD1 (6 bases). Trimming left V 5 bases short and J 5 bases short, with 18 bases between. Looked up from germline, CDR1 is LGHDT and CDR2 is YNNKEL (reference sequence). CDR3 length: 16 amino acids. CDR3 nucleotides: TGTGCCAGCAGCTATTCAACAGGGAAAACAAATGAAAAACTGTTTTTT. It encodes CASSYSTGKTNEKLFF.